These 6 T cell receptor beta chains were sequenced from one sample in a study of beta chain features in type 1 diabetes. What was sequenced were expressed TCRB transcripts, since all of the isolated RNA had been reverse transcribed. The data were produced by immunoSEQ multiplex PCR, yet TCRdb's version contains in-frame clones alone and is incomplete. Here the sample spans 500,000 to 700,000 clones, 15% being singletons. The sample taken for sequencing was naive CD4+ T cells from blood. The receptor set was obtained from a man in his late teens or twenties in good health.

V and J are TRBV5-1 and TRBJ1-4; D remains ambiguous. The CDR3 totals 14 residues. Trimming pared 3 bases from V and 5 bases from J, leaving 11 bases between. Germline V gene data show CDR1 as SGHRS and CDR2 as YFSETQ. CDR3 residues: CASSSWTGNEKLFF. In nucleotides, the CDR3 is TGCGCCAGCAGCTCCTGGACGGGGAATGAAAAACTGTTTTTT. Full variable domain (missing parts from reference TRBV5-1 and TRBJ1-4): KAGVTQTPRYLIKTRGQQVTLSCSPISGHRSVSWYQQTPGQGLQFLFEYFSETQRNKGNFPGRFSGRQFSNSRSEMNVSTLELGDSALYLCASSSWTGNEKLFFGSGTQLSVL.

This chain links TRBV25-1 with TRBJ1-4; TRBD1 might be the D (6 bases). The CDR3 runs 14 residues. Trimming cost V 6 bases and J 3 bases, with 11 bases left between them. The germline CDR1 and CDR2 sequences are MGHDK and SYGVNS. The CDR3 bases are TGTGCCAGCAGCTTGACAGGATCTAATGAAAAACTGTTTTTT. Amino acid sequence: CASSLTGSNEKLFF.

The chain carries TRBV6-1 and TRBJ2-7; D remains ambiguous. CDR3 length: 12 residues. Germline V lookup: CDR1 MNHNS, CDR2 SASEGT. V was shortened by 0 bases and J by 6 bases, with 6 bases between the two germline ends. The CDR3 loop is CASSEARSEQYF. The CDR3 region has the DNA TGTGCCAGCAGTGAAGCCAGGTCCGAGCAGTACTTC.

This clone appeared a few times. As DNA, the CDR3 is TGTGCCAGCAGCATCACAGGGTTCTCAAGCACAGATACGCAGTATTTT. Translating it yields CASSITGFSSTDTQYF. J is TRBJ2-3 and V is TRBV7-9, with D possibly TRBD1 on 6 matching bases. The V end lost 5 bases, the J end lost 0 bases, and 15 bases lay between the germline ends. This CDR3 is 16 amino acids long. From germline, CDR1 is SEHNR and CDR2 FQNEAQ (reference sequence).

Points on this clone: Other nucleotide sequences in the sample specify the same CDR3. The gene calls are TRBV18 and TRBJ2-7; tentative D call: TRBD1 (5 bases). The CDR3 has 12 residues. V was trimmed by 3 bases and J by 5 bases, leaving 8 bases between them. Germline CDR1 KGHSH, CDR2 LQKENI. CDR3 region: CASSPQGNEQYF. For the CDR3, the DNA is TGTGCCAGCTCACCCCAGGGAAACGAGCAGTACTTC.

The V call is TRBV29-1, the J call TRBJ2-7; a possible D gene is TRBD2 (6 bases). The V and J ends lost 4 bases and 1 base respectively, with 14 bases between them. The CDR3 extends over 14 amino acids. CDR1 is SQVTM, CDR2 ANQGSEA, per germline. This chain's CDR3 is CSVVEGWVSYEQYF. For the CDR3, the DNA is TGCAGCGTTGTGGAGGGGTGGGTTTCCTACGAGCAGTACTTC.